This T cell receptor beta chain was retrieved from a study of T cell responses to AZD1222 COVID-19 vaccine. The germline V gene encodes CDR1 SGHNT and CDR2 YYREEE (reference sequence). The CDR3 runs 16 residues. Trimming cost V 3 bases and J 2 bases, with 17 bases left between them. The data were produced by immunoSEQ multiplex PCR, yet TCRdb's version contains in-frame clones alone and is incomplete. The sample includes roughly 55,000 clones, about 85% of them seen just once. Overall study findings and caveats: Vaccine-related CD4 TCRs covered spike, predominating at 160-218 and 743-854.

This clone was observed a few times. Its antigen is not identified. The clonotype was recovered from an adult in good health. The chain uses TRBV5-4 and TRBJ1-2; possibly TRBD1 for D (6 bases). Sample: peripheral blood, taken on day 0 of AZD1222 vaccination. The chain's CDR3 is CASSSQLRTGNYGYTF. The DNA for the CDR3 is TGTGCCAGCAGCTCGCAACTGAGAACAGGGAACTATGGCTACACCTTC.